This T cell receptor (beta chain) was retrieved from a study of neurological immune-mediated disorders. Across the whole study: Multiple sclerosis patients numbering about 34 comprised roughly 30 relapsing-remitting and 3 secondary progressive patients. General study points: The authors found no clinical or MRI feature associated with the multiple sclerosis repertoire cluster.

cDNA was made by 5'RACE with 10-nucleotide random UMIs. TCRdb processed the 5' RACE reads anew with MiXCR; each CDR3 protein has one entry. The sample consists of 66,000 or so distinct CDR3 sequences, 5.2% of them appearing once. This clonotype showed up many times. Its antigen is not identified. Looked up from germline, CDR1 is SGHRS and CDR2 is YFSETQ. The CDR3 has 15 residues. Losses at the gene ends were 4 bases for V and 2 bases for J; bases not matched to a gene: 8. Source material was 2 million unsorted PBMCs, stored at -80 °C in RNAlater. V gene TRBV5-1 combines with J gene TRBJ1-2; 7 bases agree with TRBD1. Material: PBMCs. The receptor's source is a woman aged 25 to 39 with multiple sclerosis. CDR3 DNA: TGCGCCAGCAGCACCGGGACAGTACAAAACTATGGCTACACCTTC. Protein: CASSTGTVQNYGYTF.